A single sample gave rise to the 30 T cell receptor beta chains below, sequenced in a study of T cells in Graves' hyperthyroidism and ophthalmopathy. The investigators amplified TCR beta CDR3 regions from RNA transcripts. The HTBI primer set drove a first-round RT-PCR of the TCR CDR3. TCRdb reprocessed the multiplex PCR reads with MiXCR, giving one entry per CDR3 protein. The sample consists of 600,000 or so distinct CDR3 sequences, roughly 46% of them appearing once. The sample consisted of peripheral blood or thyroid tissue (not recorded which). Source of these receptors: a young woman with Graves' hyperthyroidism.

Of note for this clonotype: The DNA is omitted, as the CDR3 cannot be located on it reliably, and the CDR3 follows TCRdb's listing. The genes are TRBV7-9 and TRBJ1-2. CDR1 SEHNR and CDR2 FQNEAQ come from the germline V gene (reference sequence). The CDR3 sequence runs 20 residues, both termini included. The CDR3: CASSPPWGDYGYTFGYGYTF.

The rearrangement links TRBV20-1 to TRBJ2-7, with 8 positions matching TRBD1. Germline loops: CDR1 DFQATT, CDR2 SNEGSKA (reference sequence). The CDR3 is 13 amino acids. Losses at the gene ends were 6 bases for V and 5 bases for J; bases not matched to a gene: 9. Here the CDR3 reads CSASIGQGNEQYF. CDR3 coding DNA: TGCAGTGCCAGCATCGGACAGGGAAACGAGCAGTACTTC.

Many counts were recorded for this clonotype. The chain links TRBV10-3 to TRBJ1-3; a possible D gene is TRBD1 (5 bases). Germline V gene sequence: CDR1 ENHRY, CDR2 SYGVKD. The CDR3 loop spans 15 amino acids. With 6 bases removed from V and 0 bases from J, the gap between germline ends came to 12 bases. Written as DNA, the CDR3 is TGTGCCATCAGAACCGGGACTGCCTCTGGAAACACCATATATTTT. Its translation: CAIRTGTASGNTIYF.

The rearrangement joins TRBV7-2 to TRBJ2-3; D is uncertain. The germline V and J ends were trimmed by 1 base and 1 base, with 9 bases remaining between them. The germline CDR1 and CDR2 sequences are SGHTA and FQGNSA. The length of the CDR3 is 15 residues. The CDR3 nucleotides are TGTGCCAGCAGCTTAGAAGGAGTTCGCACAGATACGCAGTATTTT. It translates to CASSLEGVRTDTQYF.

For the CDR3, the DNA is TGCGCCAGCAGCTTGACGGTAGACACTTCCTACGAGCAGTACTTC. This translates into CASSLTVDTSYEQYF. This sequence joins TRBV5-1 and TRBJ2-7; no firm D call. Per germline, CDR1 SGHRS and CDR2 YFSETQ. Trimming took 1 base from V and 1 from J, leaving 12 bases between them. The CDR3 runs 15 residues. Drawing the rest from reference TRBV5-1 and TRBJ2-7, the complete variable domain is KAGVTQTPRYLIKTRGQQVTLSCSPISGHRSVSWYQQTPGQGLQFLFEYFSETQRNKGNFPGRFSGRQFSNSRSEMNVSTLELGDSALYLCASSLTVDTSYEQYFGPGTRLTVT.

As DNA, the CDR3 is TGTGCCAGCCAAAACGACAGGGGGGATGGCTACACCTTC. Translating gives CASQNDRGDGYTF. The chain links TRBV7-2 to TRBJ1-2, with 9 bases aligning to TRBD1. Germline CDR1 is SGHTA and CDR2 is FQGNSA. CDR3 length: 13 amino acids. V gave up 8 bases and J gave up 6 bases; unmatched junction bases: 7.

This chain connects TRBV19 to TRBJ1-5; 9 nucleotides line up with TRBD1. This CDR3 spans 14 amino acids. The germline CDR1 and CDR2 sequences are LNHDA and SQIVND (reference sequence). J lost 7 bases, V lost 9 bases, and 10 bases had no gene match. The CDR3 nucleotides are TGTGCCAGCTCCTTACAGGGGGCGGAGCAGCCCCAGCATTTT. Residues: CASSLQGAEQPQHF. The full variable domain, with the rest looked up from reference TRBV19 and TRBJ1-5, is DGGITQSPKYLFRKEGQNVTLSCEQNLNHDAMYWYRQDPGQGLRLIYYSQIVNDFQKGDIAEGYSVSREKKESFPLTVTSAQKNPTAFYLCASSLQGAEQPQHFGDGTRLSIL.

This clonotype was seen a few times. This chain connects TRBV25-1 to TRBJ2-7; D is tentatively TRBD1 or TRBD2 (5 bases each). The CDR3 has 13 amino acids. The ends were cut back, 2 bases at V and 7 bases at J, with 12 bases in the middle. Germline V gene data show CDR1 as MGHDK and CDR2 as SYGVNS. The CDR3 loop is CASSEAEEGEQYF. The CDR3 DNA follows: TGTGCCAGCAGTGAAGCGGAAGAGGGGGAGCAGTACTTC.

The chain links TRBV10-2 to TRBJ1-1; 10 bases map to TRBD1. CDR3 size: 14 residues. V gave up 6 bases and J gave up 4 bases; unmatched junction bases: 5. CDR1 and CDR2 from the germline V gene are WSHSY and SAAADI. The DNA of the CDR3 is TGCGCCAGCAGCGCAGACAGGGGGCTCACTGAAGCTTTCTTT. Translated, it gives CASSADRGLTEAFF.

The genes are TRBV29-1 and TRBJ2-7, with D possibly TRBD2 on 7 matching bases. The V gene's germline CDR1 is SQVTM and CDR2 ANQGSEA. Trimming left V 3 bases short and J 9 bases short, with 12 bases between. This CDR3 has 11 residues. The CDR3 loop is CSVDGGRGQYF. DNA of the CDR3: TGCAGCGTTGACGGGGGGCGCGGGCAGTACTTC.

This clonotype has only a few counts. The chain links TRBV5-5 to TRBJ1-5; the match to TRBD1 covers 12 bases. Germline V gene data show CDR1 as SGHKS and CDR2 as YYEKEE (reference sequence). V shed 4 bases and J 0 bases; nucleotides not matched to a gene: 8. The CDR3 spans 18 residues. The CDR3 nucleotides read TGTGCCAGCAGCCGGGGACAGGGGGCGAGGTATAGCAATCAGCCCCAGCATTTT. This encodes CASSRGQGARYSNQPQHF.

The genes are TRBV7-6 and TRBJ1-6; D unclear. This CDR3 has 12 amino acids. Germline V CDR1 and CDR2: SGHVS, FNYEAQ. The V end lost 2 bases, the J end lost 10 bases, and 6 bases lay between the germline ends. Written as DNA, the CDR3 is TGTGCCAGCAGCTTATTTCAATCACCCCTCCACTTT. This translates into CASSLFQSPLHF.

The DNA for the CDR3 is TGTGCCATCAGTGAGAGGGGACTAACCACAGATACGCAGTATTTT. As protein: CAISERGLTTDTQYF. The gene calls are TRBV10-3 and TRBJ2-3; 7 bases are shared with TRBD2. Trimming cost V 2 bases and J 2 bases; bases outside gene matches: 4. The germline V gene encodes CDR1 ENHRY and CDR2 SYGVKD. This CDR3 has 15 amino acids.

The chain joins TRBV12-3 or TRBV12-4 to TRBJ1-1; D gene unclear. The CDR3 loop spans 10 amino acids. CDR3 nucleotides: TGTGCTAGTGGTTCGGCCCAAGCTTTCTTT. Its protein product is CASGSAQAFF.

This sequence joins TRBV20-1 and TRBJ2-2; tentatively, D is TRBD2 (6 bases). Looked up from germline, CDR1 is DFQATT and CDR2 is SNEGSKA (reference sequence). The CDR3 runs to 14 residues. The V end was cut by 3 bases, the J end by 5 bases, with 13 bases between. The DNA for the CDR3 is TGCAGTGCTAGCGGGAGCCCCGGTACCGGGGAGCTGTTTTTT. The encoded protein is CSASGSPGTGELFF.

Concerning this clonotype itself: A much larger clone lies a single base off, so this may be a read error. The rearrangement uses TRBV25-1 and TRBJ1-5, with D unclear. Germline loops: CDR1 MGHDK, CDR2 SYGVNS. The CDR3 is 12 amino acids. Trimming cost V 3 bases and J 8 bases, with 8 bases left between them. The CDR3: CASSDPTEPQHF. In DNA, the CDR3 is TGTGCCAGCAGTGACCCCACTGAGCCCCAGCATTTT.

This clonotype was observed a handful of times. The J gene is TRBJ2-2, the V gene TRBV5-1; TRBD1 matches at 9 bases. The CDR3 is 17 amino acids. Germline V gene sequence: CDR1 SGHRS, CDR2 YFSETQ. After removal of 3 bases from V and 6 bases from J, the junction contained 12 bases not matched to a gene. For the CDR3, the DNA is TGCGCCAGCAGCTCACAATCCGGGACAGGGCCCTCCGGGGAGCTGTTTTTT. Translating it yields CASSSQSGTGPSGELFF.

In its sample, this clonotype was seen many times. The V call is TRBV29-1, the J call TRBJ1-5; TRBD1 aligns across 7 bases. Unmatched junction bases numbered 12, after V lost 7 bases and J lost 9 bases. CDR1 SQVTM and CDR2 ANQGSEA come from the germline V gene. The CDR3 has 13 amino acids. The CDR3 DNA reads as TGCAGCGCCTCGACAGGGACGGGAAGGCCCCAGCATTTT. Protein product: CSASTGTGRPQHF. Full variable domain (missing parts from reference TRBV29-1 and TRBJ1-5): SAVISQKPSRDICQRGTSLTIQCQVDSQVTMMFWYRQQPGQSLTLIATANQGSEATYESGFVIDKFPISRPNLTFSTLTVSNMSPEDSSIYLCSASTGTGRPQHFGDGTRLSIL.

V and J are TRBV2 and TRBJ2-7, with D perhaps TRBD2 (5 bases). V lost 6 bases to trimming and J lost 6 bases, with 18 bases between them. Germline V CDR1 and CDR2: SNHLY, FYNNEI. The CDR3 has 14 residues. The CDR3 loop is CASSLDRVAGEQYF. CDR3 DNA: TGTGCCAGCAGCTTAGATCGGGTGGCGGGCGAGCAGTACTTC.

The table lists this clonotype with many counts. V and J are TRBV2 and TRBJ2-7; 10 bases fit TRBD1. Germline trimming cut 3 bases from V and 1 base from J; bases unmatched to any gene: 3. CDR3 length: 15 amino acids. Per germline, CDR1 SNHLY and CDR2 FYNNEI. The CDR3 here is CASSEVGQGSYEQYF. Here the CDR3 DNA reads TGTGCCAGCAGTGAGGTGGGACAGGGGTCCTACGAGCAGTACTTC. Filled out from reference TRBV2 and TRBJ2-7, the complete variable domain reads EPEVTQTPSHQVTQMGQEVILRCVPISNHLYFYWYRQILGQKVEFLVSFYNNEISEKSEIFDDQFSVERPDGSNFTLKIRSTKLEDSAMYFCASSEVGQGSYEQYFGPGTRLTVT.

Many counts were recorded for this clonotype. The gene calls are TRBV25-1 and TRBJ2-5; 9 bases are shared with TRBD1. The CDR3 is 12 residues long. The V and J ends lost 6 bases and 4 bases, in that order; junction bases with no gene match: 0. Germline V gives CDR1 MGHDK, CDR2 SYGVNS. CDR3 loop: CASRGQGETQYF. In nucleotides, the CDR3 is TGTGCCAGCAGGGGACAGGGAGAGACCCAGTACTTC.

The CDR3 region has the DNA TGTGCCAGCAGTGCTGGACAGGTGGATGGCTACACCTTC. The encoded protein is CASSAGQVDGYTF. This rearrangement joins TRBV7-9 to TRBJ1-2; TRBD1 matches 7 bases. The CDR3 covers 13 residues. Germline V lookup: CDR1 SEHNR, CDR2 FQNEAQ (reference sequence). With V trimmed by 6 bases and J by 6 bases, 7 bases remained unmatched. The full variable domain, rest sourced from reference TRBV7-9 and TRBJ1-2, is DTGVSQNPRHKITKRGQNVTFRCDPISEHNRLYWYRQTLGQGPEFLTYFQNEAQLEKSRLLSDRFSAERPKGSFSTLEIQRTEQGDSAMYLCASSAGQVDGYTFGSGTRLTVV.

This clonotype turned up a few times. This chain uses TRBV14 with TRBJ1-1; a possible D gene is TRBD1 (6 bases). This CDR3 contains 14 residues. CDR1 SGHDN and CDR2 FVKESK come from the germline V gene. V lost 2 bases, J lost 1 base, and 8 bases lay in between. The CDR3 nucleotides read TGTGCCAGCAGCCAAACAGGGAGGAACACTGAAGCTTTCTTT. This encodes CASSQTGRNTEAFF.

In its sample, this clonotype was seen a few times. The V gene is TRBV24-1, the J gene TRBJ2-2, with 7 positions matching TRBD2. With 7 bases clipped from V and 8 bases from J, the junction kept 12 bases outside the gene matches. The germline V gene encodes CDR1 KGHDR and CDR2 SFDVKD. This CDR3 spans 15 amino acids. The DNA for the CDR3 is TGTGCCACCAGCACTTCCGGGACTAAGTCTGGGGAGCTGTTTTTT. It codes for CATSTSGTKSGELFF.

This clonotype has a handful of counts. The chain combines TRBV20-1 with TRBJ1-5; 10 nucleotides match TRBD1. V lost 3 bases to trimming and J lost 7 bases; unmatched junction nucleotides: 6. The CDR3 is made up of 14 amino acids. Germline assignment: CDR1 DFQATT and CDR2 SNEGSKA (reference sequence). The CDR3 DNA reads as TGCAGTGCTAGGACAGGGGGCTTAGGACAGCCCCAGCATTTT. It is translated as CSARTGGLGQPQHF.

This clonotype occurred a few times. The chain has TRBV25-1 and TRBJ2-7; no clear D. Germline V gene lookup returns CDR1 MGHDK and CDR2 SYGVNS. This CDR3 contains 11 residues. V lost 5 bases to trimming and J lost 7 bases, with 9 bases between them. The DNA of the CDR3 is TGTGCCAGCAGTTTCTACAATGAGCAGTACTTC. Protein: CASSFYNEQYF.

The chain couples TRBV7-9 to TRBJ2-2; the D is unclear. Between the trimmed V and J ends, which lost 5 bases and 10 bases, there was a span of 23 bases. There are 16 residues in the CDR3. The germline gives CDR1 SEHNR, CDR2 FQNEAQ (reference sequence). The CDR3 coding sequence is TGTGCCAGCAGCCAAGATATGGGGATGACGGCCGAGGAGCTGTTTTTT. It specifies CASSQDMGMTAEELFF.

This clonotype was detected a few times. V is TRBV4-1 and J is TRBJ1-1, with a possible D match to TRBD1 (6 bases). V dropped 5 bases and J dropped 1 base, with 11 bases sitting between them. The CDR3 totals 14 residues. Germline assignment: CDR1 MGHRA and CDR2 YSYEKL. CDR3 DNA: TGCGCCAGCAGCAAGGGGACACGGAACACTGAAGCTTTCTTT. This gives the protein CASSKGTRNTEAFF.

This clonotype was detected ten times or more. The chain links TRBV24-1 to TRBJ1-5; possibly TRBD1 for D (5 bases). CDR1 and CDR2 (germline): KGHDR, SFDVKD. This CDR3 region has 12 residues. The V end was cut by 2 bases, the J end by 9 bases, with 7 bases between. CDR3 nucleotides: TGTGCCACCAGTGATTCAGGGTTGCCCCAGCATTTT. The encoded protein is CATSDSGLPQHF.

The V gene is TRBV7-9, the J gene TRBJ2-1, with 9 bases identical to TRBD2. The J call could be wrong; TRBJ2-7 is a better fit for the DNA end. Germline loops: CDR1 SEHNR, CDR2 FQNEAQ (reference sequence). CDR3 size: 15 residues. The CDR3 nucleotides read TGTGCCAGCTCACCCGTGAGGGTAGCGGGAGCCGAGCAGTACTTC. Translated, it gives CASSPVRVAGAEQYF.